These 32 T cell receptor beta chains were all obtained from the same sample, sequenced in a study of metastatic and nonmetastatic thyroid tumors. TCRdb reanalyzed the PCR reads via MiXCR. The sample consists of about 69,000 clones, 13% to 15% of them appearing once. Each patient went into thyroid surgery without having received any treatment. The source material was blood. Receptors originate from a male donor with papillary thyroid cancer or a benign thyroid nodule (not recorded which). Some clones in this sample may be carry-over from other donors' samples.

This clone was detected ten times or more. The chain carries TRBV4-1 and TRBJ2-1, with D possibly matching TRBD1 (6 bases). The V gene's germline CDR1 is MGHRA and CDR2 YSYEKL. V dropped 1 base and J dropped 15 bases, with 16 bases sitting between them. The CDR3 contains 13 residues. The DNA of the CDR3 is TGCGCCAGCAGCCAAGGACCACAGGGTATGCCGTTCTTC. Translating it yields CASSQGPQGMPFF.

This clone was seen ten or more times. The rearrangement links TRBV4-3 to TRBJ2-1; D is uncertain. CDR3 length: 15 residues. Germline V gene sequence: CDR1 LGHNA, CDR2 YSLEER. V lost 0 bases to trimming and J lost 7 bases, with 13 bases between them. The CDR3 loop is CASSQDPGADNEQFF. The CDR3, as DNA: TGCGCCAGCAGCCAAGATCCCGGAGCCGATAATGAGCAGTTCTTC.

The chain uses TRBV20-1 and TRBJ2-7; weak D call: TRBD2 (5 bases). Per germline, CDR1 DFQATT and CDR2 SNEGSKA (reference sequence). The CDR3 consists of 13 residues. V lost 3 bases, J lost 2 bases, and 11 bases lay in between. The CDR3 spells CSARTGEPYEQYF. In DNA, the CDR3 is TGCAGTGCTAGGACCGGGGAACCCTACGAGCAGTACTTC.

Remarks on this clone: A much bigger clone sits one base away, suggesting this may be a read error. This chain joins TRBV18 and TRBJ2-7; the match to TRBD1 covers 11 bases. Germline V gene data show CDR1 as KGHSH and CDR2 as LQKENI. With 3 bases clipped from V and 4 bases from J, the junction kept 14 bases outside the gene matches. The CDR3 consists of 18 residues. CDR3 in amino acids: CASSPGSPAGTGGYEQYF. CDR3 bases: TGTGCCAGCTCACCGGGGAGTCCGGCCGGGACAGGGGGATACGAGCAGTACTTC.

This clone was detected many times. V gene TRBV7-9 combines with J gene TRBJ2-7; tentative D call: TRBD2 (6 bases). The germline V gene encodes CDR1 SEHNR and CDR2 FQNEAQ (reference sequence). The CDR3 covers 14 residues. Trimming took off 3 bases at V and 0 bases at J, with 9 bases between the two ends. CDR3 bases: TGTGCCAGCAGCTTTGGCGGGGACTCCTACGAGCAGTACTTC. Its protein product is CASSFGGDSYEQYF.

Turning to this clone: A single base separates this from a much larger clone, so it may be a read error. Within the sample, other DNA sequences also encode this same CDR3. The chain carries TRBV7-8 and TRBJ2-5, with D perhaps TRBD2 (5 bases). CDR1 is SGHVS and CDR2 is FQNEAQ in the germline V gene. The CDR3 contains 17 residues. As DNA, the CDR3 is TGTGCCAGCAGCTTAGCGTCGCTAGCTCGGAGGCAAGAGACACAGTACTTC. Its protein is CASSLASLARRQETQYF. Combining the CDR3 with reference TRBV7-8 and TRBJ2-5 gives the whole variable domain GAGVSQSPRYKVAKRGQDVALRCDPISGHVSLFWYQQALGQGPEFLTYFQNEAQLDKSGLPSDRFFAERPEGSVSTLKIQRTQQEDSAVYLCASSLASLARRQETQYFGPGTRLLVL.

By share, this clone ranks as medium-sized. The rearrangement uses TRBV6-1 and TRBJ1-2; tentative D call: TRBD1 (5 bases). V was clipped by 6 bases and J by 7 bases, with 21 bases between them. The CDR3 sequence is 15 residues long. Per the germline V gene, CDR1 is MNHNS and CDR2 is SASEGT. CDR3 in DNA: TGTGCCAGCAGGTTCGGGGACGGAAGTTCCGGTGGCTACACCTTC. Amino acid sequence: CASRFGDGSSGGYTF.

The rearrangement joins TRBV4-1 to TRBJ2-7; 8 bases match TRBD2. The CDR3 runs 15 residues. Germline values: CDR1 MGHRA, CDR2 YSYEKL. V was clipped by 0 bases and J by 3 bases; unmatched bases: 4. CDR3 sequence: CASSQDPGGDYEQYF. CDR3 in DNA: TGCGCCAGCAGCCAAGATCCGGGAGGGGACTACGAGCAGTACTTC.

This clone was detected many times. The CDR3 sequence: CAWSVQGANYGYTF. The CDR3 DNA sequence: TGTGCCTGGAGTGTACAGGGTGCTAACTATGGCTACACCTTC. The V and J genes are TRBV30 and TRBJ1-2; D is perhaps TRBD1 (6 bases). The CDR3 has 14 amino acids. Per germline, CDR1 GTSNPN and CDR2 SVGIG (reference sequence). The ends were cut back, 0 bases at V and 0 bases at J, with 8 bases in the middle.

Remarks on this clone: Relative to the germline gene, one junction end is altered; a read error may explain this. J is TRBJ1-5 and V is TRBV6-4, with TRBD1 matching over 9 bases. The germline gives CDR1 MRHNA, CDR2 SNTAGT. The CDR3 sequence is 16 residues long. Here the CDR3 DNA reads TGTGCCGGCAGTGATTCTAGACAGGGGGAGAATCAGCCCCAGCATTTT. Translating gives CAGSDSRQGENQPQHF.

Notes on this clone: A single base separates this from a much larger clone, so it may be a read error. The genes are TRBV20-1 and TRBJ2-5; D is possibly TRBD1 (6 bases). The CDR3 has 11 residues. Germline V gene data show CDR1 as DFQATT and CDR2 as SNEGSKA (reference sequence). The DNA for the CDR3 is TGCAGTGCCGGGACACAAGATACCCAGTACTTC. Residues: CSAGTQDTQYF.

This clone occurred many times. The chain couples TRBV27 to TRBJ2-3; weak D call: TRBD1 (6 bases). V shed 6 bases and J shed 6 bases, with 16 bases lying between them. This CDR3 spans 14 amino acids. Germline CDR1 MNHEY, CDR2 SMNVEV (reference sequence). CDR3 region: CASSPTGHTDTQYF. The CDR3 bases are TGTGCCAGCAGCCCGACAGGACACACGGATACGCAGTATTTT.

This clone showed up many times. This chain uses TRBV30 with TRBJ1-1; 8 bases fit TRBD1. This CDR3 is 15 amino acids long. Germline CDR1 GTSNPN, CDR2 SVGIG (reference sequence). The junction had 9 bases not matched to a gene; V was cut back by 0 bases and J by 6 bases. CDR3 in DNA: TGTGCCTGGAGTGTGCCAGGGGGCTATGCTGCTGAAGCTTTCTTT. Translated: CAWSVPGGYAAEAFF.

This clone is categorized as medium-sized. Other DNA sequences from this sample encode an identical CDR3 as well. This chain joins TRBV27 and TRBJ2-7; D is possibly TRBD2 (6 bases). Germline-derived CDR1 and CDR2 are MNHEY and SMNVEV (reference sequence). The CDR3 contains 13 residues. V lost 8 bases and J 5 bases, leaving 16 bases between the germline ends. CDR3 DNA sequence: TGTGCCAGCCGCACAGGCGGGGTAAACGAGCAGTACTTC. Protein sequence: CASRTGGVNEQYF.

This clone has at least ten counts. The V and J genes are TRBV5-8 and TRBJ2-5; D is perhaps TRBD1 (5 bases). Trimming removed 4 bases from V and 1 base from J, with 8 bases in between. Per the germline V gene, CDR1 is SGHTS and CDR2 is YDEGEE. The CDR3 is 13 amino acids. Here the CDR3 reads CASSRTSQETQYF. The CDR3 DNA follows: TGTGCCAGCAGCCGGACATCCCAAGAGACCCAGTACTTC.

Comment on this clone: As the CDR3 is not closed by the conserved phenylalanine or tryptophan, this likely results from a read error. The DNA is omitted, as the CDR3 cannot be located on it reliably, and the CDR3 follows TCRdb's listing. The chain carries TRBV20-1 and TRBJ1-3. Germline values: CDR1 DFQATT, CDR2 SNEGSKA (reference sequence). The CDR3 has 12 amino acids, counting both end residues. The chain's CDR3 is CSARGSGNTMYL.

This clone was counted many times. The chain recombines TRBV6-4 with TRBJ2-7; weak D call: TRBD2 (6 bases). CDR1 MRHNA and CDR2 SNTAGT come from the germline V gene. The CDR3 sequence is 15 residues long. The V gene lost 7 bases and the J gene lost 7 bases, with 23 bases spanning the gap. In DNA, the CDR3 is TGTGCCAGCATTCCCAGGGACTTATCTACGATGGAGCAGTACGTC. Residues: CASIPRDLSTMEQYV.

This clone was detected ten times or more. The V and J genes are TRBV11-1 and TRBJ1-5, with a tentative D call TRBD1 (6 bases). Trimming cost V 4 bases and J 1 base, with 14 bases left between them. Germline CDR1 and CDR2: SGHAT and FQDESV (reference sequence). The CDR3 has 16 amino acids. Written as DNA, the CDR3 is TGTGCCAGCAGCTCCTGGGGGCCAGCGAGCAATCAGCCCCAGCATTTT. Protein sequence: CASSSWGPASNQPQHF.

This clone has ten or more counts. This chain joins TRBV18 and TRBJ1-2; the D is unclear. V shed 8 bases and J shed 6 bases, with 10 bases lying between them. CDR3 length equals 11 residues. Germline lookup yields CDR1 KGHSH and CDR2 LQKENI. The CDR3 sequence is CASGTFDGYTF. Here the CDR3 DNA reads TGTGCCAGCGGAACCTTCGATGGCTACACCTTC.

This clone was seen many times. V usage is TRBV20-1 and J usage is TRBJ2-1; the match to TRBD1 covers 9 bases. The CDR3 spans 14 residues. Germline V gene data show CDR1 as DFQATT and CDR2 as SNEGSKA (reference sequence). V shed 5 bases, J shed 6 bases, and the junction held 8 bases outside the gene matches. The DNA for the CDR3 is TGCAGTGCTCACCTGGGACAGGGAAGCAATGAGCAGTTCTTC. This sequence encodes CSAHLGQGSNEQFF.

This clone appeared many times. This rearrangement joins TRBV6-5 to TRBJ2-2, with a weak D call TRBD2 (6 bases). This CDR3 is 19 amino acids long. Germline-derived CDR1 and CDR2 are MNHEY and SVGAGI. The V end lost 4 bases, the J end lost 0 bases, and 21 bases lay between the germline ends. The CDR3 coding sequence is TGTGCCAGCAGTTCGGTCGCGGGATCGCCCAGTTCGAACACCGGGGAGCTGTTTTTT. It translates to CASSSVAGSPSSNTGELFF.

This clone was seen many times. V gene TRBV7-2 combines with J gene TRBJ2-7; D is unclear. CDR1 and CDR2 (germline): SGHTA, FQGNSA. This CDR3 contains 13 residues. V was cut by 7 bases and J by 4 bases, with 14 bases left in between. CDR3 residues: CASKRSGVYEQYF. Here the CDR3 DNA reads TGTGCCAGCAAACGAAGTGGAGTGTACGAGCAGTACTTC. Full variable domain (rest looked up from reference TRBV7-2 and TRBJ2-7): GAGVSQSPSNKVTEKGKDVELRCDPISGHTALYWYRQSLGQGLEFLIYFQGNSAPDKSGLPSDRFSAERTGGSVSTLTIQRTQQEDSAVYLCASKRSGVYEQYFGPGTRLTVT.

The chain uses TRBV12-3 or TRBV12-4 and TRBJ2-7; D is uncertain. The CDR3 is 15 residues long. Trimming left V 3 bases short and J 0 bases short, with 12 bases between. CDR3 amino acids: CASSFDVSLSYEQYF. CDR3 DNA: TGTGCCAGCAGTTTCGACGTCTCCCTCTCCTACGAGCAGTACTTC.

This clone appeared a few times. Since a much larger clone is just one base distant, this may be a read error. The rearrangement uses TRBV5-6 and TRBJ1-1; no firm D call. In germline, CDR1 is SGHDT, CDR2 YYEEEE. This CDR3 region has 15 residues. Trimming shortened V by 0 bases and J by 3 bases, and 12 bases separated the two germline ends. The CDR3 region is CASSLVVGWDTEAFF. DNA for the CDR3: TGTGCCAGCAGCTTGGTAGTCGGATGGGACACTGAAGCTTTCTTT.

This clone showed up many times. This chain connects TRBV18 to TRBJ2-7; perhaps D is TRBD1 or TRBD2 (5 bases each). The CDR3 consists of 12 residues. Trimming took 6 bases from V and 3 from J, leaving 9 bases between them. CDR1 is KGHSH and CDR2 is LQKENI in the germline V gene. CDR3 DNA: TGTGCCAGCTCCCGGGACGACTACGAGCAGTACTTC. Its protein product is CASSRDDYEQYF.

This clone occurred many times. The rearrangement joins TRBV27 to TRBJ1-5; 9 bases fit TRBD1. In germline, CDR1 is MNHEY, CDR2 SMNVEV (reference sequence). The CDR3 sequence is 14 residues long. Germline trimming cut 8 bases from V and 1 base from J; bases unmatched to any gene: 3. The CDR3 sequence: CASRQGGSNQPQHF. The CDR3 DNA follows: TGTGCCAGCCGACAGGGGGGGAGCAATCAGCCCCAGCATTTT.

This clone has at least ten counts. Distinct nucleotide sequences in the sample also encode this CDR3. The rearrangement joins TRBV20-1 to TRBJ2-3; D unclear. Germline loops: CDR1 DFQATT, CDR2 SNEGSKA (reference sequence). The CDR3 contains 14 residues. V was pared by 4 bases and J by 0 bases, with 11 bases between. In nucleotides, the CDR3 is TGCAGTGCTACTAAGGAGTTAAGCACAGATACGCAGTATTTT. It specifies CSATKELSTDTQYF.

This clone was counted a few times. The chain is built from TRBV5-4 and TRBJ2-4; no reliable D call. Trimming cost V 0 bases and J 0 bases, with 4 bases left between them. The CDR3 extends over 14 amino acids. Germline lookup yields CDR1 SGHNT and CDR2 YYREEE (reference sequence). The CDR3 nucleotides are TGTGCCAGCAGCTTGGGACTAGCCAAAAACATTCAGTACTTC. Amino acid sequence: CASSLGLAKNIQYF.

This clone was observed at least ten times. The J gene is TRBJ2-2, the V gene TRBV13; 9 bases agree with TRBD1. V gave up 5 bases and J gave up 6 bases; unmatched junction bases: 13. In germline, CDR1 is PRHDT, CDR2 FYEKMQ (reference sequence). This CDR3 has 17 residues. CDR3 in DNA: TGTGCCAGCAGCCCACCCCCCGGACAGGGGATCGCCGGGGAGCTGTTTTTT. Protein sequence: CASSPPPGQGIAGELFF.

This clone was counted many times. The rearrangement uses TRBV29-1 and TRBJ1-2; D might be TRBD1 (6 bases). Per germline, CDR1 SQVTM and CDR2 ANQGSEA. Deletions cut 4 bases from V and 3 bases from J, with 15 bases between. This CDR3 region has 14 residues. The CDR3 spells CSVGPHSGDYGYTF. As DNA, the CDR3 is TGCAGCGTTGGCCCTCATTCAGGGGACTATGGCTACACCTTC.

This clone was found many times. V is TRBV6-2 or TRBV6-3 and J is TRBJ2-5; D is unresolved. In germline, CDR1 is MNHEY, CDR2 SVGEGT. V dropped 5 bases and J dropped 5 bases, with 15 bases sitting between them. This CDR3 comprises 14 residues. The CDR3 protein is CASSPTSFSETQYF. CDR3 nucleotide sequence: TGTGCCAGCAGTCCGACCTCTTTCTCGGAGACCCAGTACTTC.

This clone was detected ten times or more. V usage is TRBV20-1 and J usage is TRBJ2-2, with a weak D call TRBD1 (6 bases). The CDR3 is 15 residues long. Germline-derived CDR1 and CDR2 are DFQATT and SNEGSKA (reference sequence). V was cut by 3 bases and J by 2 bases, with 13 bases left in between. The CDR3 sequence: CSASSAGANTGELFF. For the CDR3, the DNA is TGCAGTGCTAGTTCCGCAGGGGCAAACACCGGGGAGCTGTTTTTT.